This is a list of T cell receptor beta chains from one sample in a study of CD8 T cells in ankylosing spondylitis. TCRdb re-analysed the 5' RACE reads in MiXCR, keeping a single row per CDR3 protein. The repertoire holds about 130,000 distinct CDR3 sequences, about a tenth seen once, with 2.5% to 3.5% in the top ten. Sequencing was done on a sample of blood, either unsorted or a sorted T cell fraction (not recorded which). The source of these receptors is a male donor with ankylosing spondylitis or in good health (not recorded which). Both conserved end residues are part of each CDR3. D genes are given only for firm matches. Some rows have no size entry. The others give once, few or many, or a class for an expanded clone.

CDR3,DNA,size,D,V,J
CASSAYTSGSSNEQFF,TGTGCCAGCAGCGCTTATACTAGCGGTTCCAGCAATGAGCAGTTCTTC,many,TRBD2,TRBV7-2,TRBJ2-1
CASSQTLEYNEQFF,TGCGCCAGCAGCCAGACACTAGAGTACAATGAGCAGTTCTTC,many,-,TRBV4-1,TRBJ2-1
CASSFGLEPQHF,TGTGCCAGCAGCTTTGGGTTGGAGCCCCAGCATTTT,many,-,TRBV7-9,TRBJ1-5
CASISLDYEQYF,TGTGCCAGCATCTCACTAGATTACGAGCAGTACTTC,-,-,TRBV7-6,TRBJ2-7
CSAPEQESPLHF,TGCAGTGCTCCGGAACAGGAGTCACCCCTCCACTTT,many,-,TRBV20-1,TRBJ1-6
CSARGRYEQYF,TGCAGTGCTAGAGGTCGCTACGAGCAGTACTTC,many,-,TRBV20-1,TRBJ2-7
CAWSRRDTEAFF,TGTGCCTGGAGTCGCAGGGACACTGAAGCTTTCTTT,few,-,TRBV30,TRBJ1-1
CASSPPLPEETQYF,TGTGCCAGCTCACCCCCGTTGCCCGAAGAGACCCAGTACTTC,few,-,TRBV18,TRBJ2-5
CASSHQLDLFSEQYF,TGTGCCAGCAGCCACCAACTAGACCTTTTTTCGGAGCAGTACTTC,many,-,TRBV14,TRBJ2-7
CASSPVQGCYVQYF,TGTGCCAGCAGCCCTGTCCAGGGCTGCTACGTGCAGTACTTC,-,-,TRBV7-9,TRBJ2-7
CSVGTEPEAFF,TGCAGCGTTGGGACAGAGCCTGAAGCTTTCTTT,many,-,TRBV29-1,TRBJ1-1
CSARPSGRAGLETQYF,TGCAGTGCTAGACCCAGCGGGAGGGCCGGTTTGGAGACCCAGTACTTC,few,TRBD2,TRBV20-1,TRBJ2-5
CASSANEGGPYNEQFF,TGTGCCAGCAGCGCAAATGAGGGAGGGCCCTACAATGAGCAGTTCTTC,few,TRBD2,TRBV6-1,TRBJ2-1
CASSSMGLAGGPKPDTQYF,TGTGCCAGCAGCTCTATGGGACTAGCGGGAGGGCCGAAGCCAGATACGCAGTATTTT,-,TRBD2,TRBV11-2,TRBJ2-3
CASSLSGTGNYGYTF,TGCGCCAGCAGCTTGTCCGGGACAGGCAACTATGGCTACACCTTC,-,TRBD1,TRBV5-1,TRBJ1-2
CASSLGTANEKLFF,TGCGCCAGCAGCTTGGGTACAGCTAATGAAAAACTGTTTTTT,-,-,TRBV5-1,TRBJ1-4
CASSKDSSYEQYF,TGTGCCAGCAGCAAAGATAGCAGCTACGAGCAGTACTTC,many,-,TRBV21-1,TRBJ2-7
CASSLRFGTSGRYQETQYF,TGTGCCAGCAGCTTACGCTTCGGGACTAGCGGGAGGTACCAAGAGACCCAGTACTTC,many,TRBD2,TRBV11-1,TRBJ2-5
CASSLGRLAGVEGETQYF,TGTGCCAGCAGTTTGGGGAGACTAGCGGGAGTTGAGGGAGAGACCCAGTACTTC,many,TRBD2,TRBV12-3/TRBV12-4,TRBJ2-5
CASSLQGKGTDTQYF,TGTGCCAGCAGTTTACAGGGAAAGGGCACAGATACGCAGTATTTT,-,-,TRBV6-2/TRBV6-3,TRBJ2-3
CASSLAYHSGNTEAFF,TGTGCCAGCAGTTTAGCGTATCATTCGGGAAACACTGAAGCTTTCTTT,-,-,TRBV12-3/TRBV12-4,TRBJ1-1
CASRRTIDTGELFF,TGCGCCAGCAGACGGACTATAGACACCGGGGAGCTGTTTTTT,few,-,TRBV4-3,TRBJ2-2
CASSLDFSGSDGYEQYF,TGTGCCAGCAGCTTGGACTTTAGCGGGAGCGATGGTTACGAGCAGTACTTC,few,TRBD2,TRBV7-9,TRBJ2-7
CASSLGQGAETQYF,TGTGCCAGCAGTTTGGGACAGGGGGCAGAGACCCAGTACTTC,many,TRBD1,TRBV12-3/TRBV12-4,TRBJ2-5
CASSPSPSGAPRF,TGTGCCAGCAGCCCTTCCCCTAGCGGGGCTCCTCGCTTC,many,TRBD2,TRBV7-2,TRBJ2-7
CASTLFLLAGGTDTQYF,TGTGCCAGCACTCTTTTTCTGCTAGCGGGAGGTACAGATACGCAGTATTTT,-,TRBD2,TRBV12-3/TRBV12-4,TRBJ2-3
CASSPDRAAGSPLHF,TGTGCCAGCAGTCCGGACAGGGCGGCCGGTTCACCCCTCCACTTT,many,TRBD1,TRBV12-3/TRBV12-4,TRBJ1-6
CASSSGTPNTGELFF,TGTGCCAGCAGTTCCGGGACACCGAACACCGGGGAGCTGTTTTTT,-,-,TRBV12-3/TRBV12-4,TRBJ2-2
CASQGHPNTEAFF,TGTGCCAGTCAGGGGCACCCGAACACTGAAGCTTTCTTT,many,-,TRBV27,TRBJ1-1
CASSLVAGMSYEQYF,TGTGCCAGCAGTTTAGTTGCGGGAATGTCCTACGAGCAGTACTTC,many,-,TRBV12-3/TRBV12-4,TRBJ2-7